Here is one T cell receptor (beta chain) with its context. Antigen specificity is unknown. This specimen comes from a study of beta chain features in type 1 diabetes. Sorting of CD4+ naive, central memory, regulatory and stem cell-like memory cells was performed via CD45RO/CCR7/CD25/CD127/CD95/CD27. Study-level findings and limits: The question of HLA type influencing TCRB rearrangement was one that remained unresolved here. Although PCR might favor shorter templates, it would do so equally in patients and controls.

Germline CDR1 LNHDA, CDR2 SQIVND (reference sequence). The CDR3 runs 15 residues. Germline trimming cut 3 bases from V and 4 bases from J; bases unmatched to any gene: 6. The sequenced template was cDNA made from the entire isolated RNA. Sequenced by immunoSEQ multiplex PCR; TCRdb stores in-frame clones only, minus some. The sample carries about 140,000 clones, 6.5% to 8.5% recorded once. The V gene is TRBV19, the J gene TRBJ2-1; 7 bases are shared with TRBD2. The TCR sequence derives from a woman in her 30s in good health. Sequencing was carried out using central memory CD4+ T cells from blood. Here the CDR3 reads CASSMRLAGYNEQFF. CDR3 nucleotides: TGTGCCAGTAGTATGAGACTAGCAGGGTACAATGAGCAGTTCTTC.